This TCR beta chain appears in the sequencing data of a study of shared clonotypes between healthy human individuals. TCRdb keeps only in-frame clones here, not all; method: immunoSEQ multiplex PCR. The profile shows roughly 1 million clones, around 74% of them singletons. Germline V gives CDR1 LGHNA, CDR2 YSLEER. This CDR3 is built from 15 residues. V was pared by 2 bases and J by 0 bases, with 10 bases between. Study-wide points: Compared with clonotypes that all four donors shared, non-shared clonotypes had lower generation probabilities.

With respect to this clone: Its antigen is still unknown.

This sequence joins TRBV4-3 and TRBJ1-1; D unresolved. The clonotype comes from a man between 18 and 35 years old in good health. Material for sequencing was memory CD4+ T cells sorted from blood. The subset here: CD45RA-negative fraction. The CDR3 coding sequence is TGCGCCAGCAGCCAACAAGACACTTTGAACACTGAAGCTTTCTTT. This translates into CASSQQDTLNTEAFF.